This TCR beta chain was sequenced during a study of memory CD4+ T cells and cytomegalovirus serostatus. Single viable CD3+CD4+CD8-CD45RO+ cells were sorted as the memory CD4+ T cells. Serum IgG to CMV pp150, pp28, p38 and p52 defined serostatus. V gave up 2 bases and J gave up 2 bases, with 6 bases separating them. CDR1 SEHNR and CDR2 FQNEAQ come from the germline V gene (reference sequence). CDR3 length equals 13 residues. This table comes from immunoSEQ multiplex PCR, and its TCRdb copy is limited to in-frame clones, with some not included. The sample records 45,000 to 60,000 clones, about 83% being singletons.

The sequence derives from an adult in good health and CMV-seropositive. The sample consisted of memory CD4+ T cells from blood. The genes are TRBV7-9 and TRBJ1-2; no definite D call. The CDR3 DNA reads TGTGCCAGCAGCTTACAGGAAAACTATGGCTACACCTTC. It codes for CASSLQENYGYTF.